These T cell receptor beta chains were read from a single sample in a study of radiotherapy plus CTLA-4 blockade in lung cancer. Using immunoSEQ multiplex PCR, the repertoire was profiled, and TCRdb retains in-frame clones only, with some absent. The top ten hold about 4.4% of the sample, which has approximately 60,000 clones, 70% to 80% seen once. Specimen: peripheral blood, collected from a patient treated with radiotherapy plus ipilimumab. The receptors originated from a human donor with non-small cell lung cancer who had a complete response to radiotherapy plus ipilimumab. Both conserved end residues are trimmed from each CDR3. The size field is filled for only some rows; it gives once, few, many or a size class.

size: NA; V: TRBV2; J: TRBJ1-5; CDR3: ASTFWRLNQPQH
size: NA; V: TRBV5-4; J: TRBJ1-4; CDR3: ASSSGSSANEKLF
size: NA; V: TRBV19; J: TRBJ2-2; CDR3: ASSLTAGGTGELF
size: NA; V: TRBV27; J: TRBJ1-2; CDR3: ASSLSPRNYGYT
size: NA; V: TRBV19; J: TRBJ1-1; CDR3: ASSAWDSAAF
size: once; V: TRBV5-4; J: TRBJ1-1; CDR3: ASSLAGGFQSLNTEAF
size: NA; V: TRBV28; J: TRBJ2-2; CDR3: ASTLSGTGDTGELF
size: NA; V: TRBV19; J: TRBJ2-3; CDR3: ASSPRDREILGRVTDTQY
size: few; V: TRBV9; J: TRBJ2-3; CDR3: ASSVSSTDTQY
size: NA; V: TRBV18; J: TRBJ1-2; CDR3: ASSPSYRTNYGYT
size: NA; V: TRBV9; J: TRBJ2-2; CDR3: ASSFLDRASTGELF
size: NA; V: TRBV27; J: TRBJ1-1; CDR3: ASSRIMNTEAF
size: NA; V: TRBV4-3; J: TRBJ2-7; CDR3: ASSQDRSYEQY
size: NA; V: TRBV25-1; J: TRBJ2-2; CDR3: ASTATGFTGELF
size: NA; V: TRBV9; J: TRBJ1-1; CDR3: ASSVEGGTEAF
size: once; V: TRBV4-1; J: TRBJ2-1; CDR3: ASSQDQQGLYNEQF
size: NA; V: TRBV13; J: TRBJ2-2; CDR3: ASSASAVIELNTGELF
size: NA; V: TRBV5-1; J: TRBJ2-1; CDR3: ASSLDGGLAGAGVYNEQF
size: NA; V: TRBV9; J: TRBJ2-6; CDR3: ASSVAPGQGNILT
size: NA; V: TRBV9; J: TRBJ2-1; CDR3: ASSVGMGQGARGEQF
size: NA; V: TRBV7-2; J: TRBJ1-1; CDR3: ASSPSGIIYEAF
size: NA; V: TRBV11-2; J: TRBJ2-2; CDR3: ASSLMGGPNTGELF
size: few; V: TRBV10-1; J: TRBJ2-3; CDR3: ASSTSGDTQY
size: NA; V: TRBV7-2; J: TRBJ2-4; CDR3: ASSPGRQNIQY
size: few; V: TRBV7-2; J: TRBJ1-3; CDR3: ASSIDSRNTIY
size: NA; V: TRBV7-2; J: TRBJ1-4; CDR3: ASSTGTGRNEKLF
size: once; V: TRBV7-9; J: TRBJ1-4; CDR3: ASSLSGKLF
size: NA; V: TRBV5-1; J: TRBJ1-4; CDR3: ASSRTGQPTNEKLF
size: NA; V: TRBV4-1; J: TRBJ1-4; CDR3: ASSQTGGEGKLF
size: NA; V: TRBV9; J: TRBJ2-1; CDR3: ASSVDLVNNEQF
size: once; V: TRBV2; J: TRBJ2-1; CDR3: ATLGSGPEQF
size: NA; V: TRBV9; J: TRBJ2-7; CDR3: ASSGTSLYEQY
size: NA; V: TRBV7-6; J: TRBJ2-3; CDR3: ASSLGGYYTDTQY
size: NA; V: TRBV27; J: TRBJ1-2; CDR3: ASSQASSSYGYT
size: NA; V: TRBV5-1; J: TRBJ2-1; CDR3: ASSRGLTAYNEQF
size: NA; V: TRBV15; J: TRBJ2-5; CDR3: ATKGLETQY
size: NA; V: TRBV5-6; J: TRBJ2-7; CDR3: ASSRRHEQY
size: NA; V: TRBV20-1; J: TRBJ2-4; CDR3: SARDRQVFG
size: few; V: TRBV5-4; J: TRBJ2-2; CDR3: ASSSPGRGAGELF
size: NA; V: TRBV6-5; J: TRBJ2-5; CDR3: ASSPTVPSETQY
size: NA; V: TRBV5-1; J: NA; CDR3: ASSLEMGFEQY
size: few; V: TRBV6-5; J: TRBJ1-5; CDR3: ASSYSRGGSQPQH
size: NA; V: TRBV7-2; J: TRBJ2-7; CDR3: ASSLGTGPLYEQY
size: few; V: TRBV5-4; J: TRBJ1-2; CDR3: ASSGREANYGYT
size: NA; V: TRBV7-8; J: TRBJ2-2; CDR3: ASSLGTSGTGELF
size: few; V: TRBV5-1; J: TRBJ2-1; CDR3: ASSLIRLGTETYNEQF
size: NA; V: TRBV7-2; J: TRBJ1-6; CDR3: ASSLEPYNSPLH
size: NA; V: TRBV7-2; J: TRBJ2-1; CDR3: ASSLTPGLTRDEQF
size: NA; V: TRBV6-5; J: TRBJ2-1; CDR3: ASSYSDGGSYNEQF
size: NA; V: TRBV6-5; J: TRBJ1-2; CDR3: ASSPGGSGYGYT
size: NA; V: TRBV10-1; J: TRBJ1-1; CDR3: ASSGTRVNTEAF
size: NA; V: TRBV29-1; J: TRBJ2-1; CDR3: SVEIRYPTPSGSTDEQF
size: NA; V: TRBV18; J: TRBJ1-3; CDR3: ASSPGISGNTIY
size: NA; V: TRBV6-5; J: TRBJ1-3; CDR3: ASSKGGSGNTIY
size: NA; V: TRBV30; J: TRBJ1-1; CDR3: AWVGHGNTEAF
size: once; V: TRBV20-1; J: TRBJ1-1; CDR3: SAAANTEAF
size: once; V: TRBV6-5; J: TRBJ1-5; CDR3: ASSSGRGASNQPQH
size: NA; V: TRBV18; J: TRBJ1-1; CDR3: ASSPLNTEAF
size: NA; V: TRBV18; J: TRBJ1-6; CDR3: ASSLSQGEAGSPLH
size: medium-sized; V: TRBV4-1; J: TRBJ2-7; CDR3: ASSQATAGGSYEQY